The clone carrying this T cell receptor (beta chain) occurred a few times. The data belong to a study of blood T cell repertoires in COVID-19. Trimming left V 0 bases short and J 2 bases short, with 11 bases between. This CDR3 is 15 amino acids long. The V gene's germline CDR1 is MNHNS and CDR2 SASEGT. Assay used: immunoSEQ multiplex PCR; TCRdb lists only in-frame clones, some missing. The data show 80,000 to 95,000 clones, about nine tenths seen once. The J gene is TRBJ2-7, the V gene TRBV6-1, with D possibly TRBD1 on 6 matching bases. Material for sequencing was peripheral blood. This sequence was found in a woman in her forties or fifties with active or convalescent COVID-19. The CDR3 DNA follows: TGTGCCAGCAGTGAAGCCCCAGGGGTCACCTACGAGCAGTACTTC. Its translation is CASSEAPGVTYEQYF.